The T cell receptor (beta chain) described here comes from a study of spatial heterogeneity in lung cancer. Background on the study: The mean occurrence of each unique TCR and UMI combination in raw reads exceeded eight.

This CDR3 is 17 amino acids long. Germline-derived CDR1 and CDR2 are LGHNA and YSLEER. V lost 1 base to trimming and J lost 3 bases, with 18 bases between them. This clonotype has only a few counts. Time point in this sample: sample taken at primary tumor resection. Without sorting, whole RNA was sequenced from tumor, nontumor lung or frozen PBMC. Using its own MiXCR run on the 5' RACE reads, TCRdb lists one record per CDR3 protein. Here the sample spans tens of thousands of distinct CDR3 sequences, 12% being singletons. This clonotype originated in a male donor with early-stage non-small cell lung cancer. The rearrangement uses TRBV4-3 and TRBJ2-5; the D call may be TRBD1 or TRBD2 (6 bases each). The sequencing used PBMCs, collected at surgery. As DNA, the CDR3 is TGCGCCAGCAGCCAAGTCCTCGGGGGCGGGGTAAAAGAGACCCAGTACTTC. It encodes CASSQVLGGGVKETQYF.